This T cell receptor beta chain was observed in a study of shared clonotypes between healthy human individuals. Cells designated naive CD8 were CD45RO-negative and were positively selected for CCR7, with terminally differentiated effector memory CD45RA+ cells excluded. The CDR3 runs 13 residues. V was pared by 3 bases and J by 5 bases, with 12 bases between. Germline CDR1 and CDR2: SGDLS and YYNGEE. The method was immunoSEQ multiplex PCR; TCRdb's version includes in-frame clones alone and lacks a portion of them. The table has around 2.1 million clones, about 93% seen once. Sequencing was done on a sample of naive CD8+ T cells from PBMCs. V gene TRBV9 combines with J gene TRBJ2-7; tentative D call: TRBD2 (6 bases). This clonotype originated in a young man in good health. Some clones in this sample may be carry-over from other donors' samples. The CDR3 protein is CASSDRSGDEQYF. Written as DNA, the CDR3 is TGTGCCAGCAGCGACAGGTCGGGAGACGAGCAGTACTTC.